This record covers a single T cell receptor beta chain. The antigen remains undetermined. The data stem from a study of identical twins. Study-level findings and limits: Less excess twin sharing appeared in beta out-of-frame sequences.

TCRdb used MiXCR to reprocess the 5' RACE reads, holding one entry per CDR3 protein. Here the sample spans fewer than 900,000 distinct CDR3 sequences, roughly 20% being singletons. This CDR3 is 14 amino acids long. The germline gives CDR1 DFQATT, CDR2 SNEGSKA (reference sequence). These same records also appear under a second study, on T cells expressing NK-cell markers.

The source is a woman under 30 in good health. The J gene is TRBJ2-1, the V gene TRBV20-1, with 7 bases that match TRBD2. Input material: PBMCs. Here the CDR3 DNA reads TGCAGCGGTTATAGCGGGCACTCCTACAATGAGCAGTTCTTC. This sequence encodes CSGYSGHSYNEQFF.